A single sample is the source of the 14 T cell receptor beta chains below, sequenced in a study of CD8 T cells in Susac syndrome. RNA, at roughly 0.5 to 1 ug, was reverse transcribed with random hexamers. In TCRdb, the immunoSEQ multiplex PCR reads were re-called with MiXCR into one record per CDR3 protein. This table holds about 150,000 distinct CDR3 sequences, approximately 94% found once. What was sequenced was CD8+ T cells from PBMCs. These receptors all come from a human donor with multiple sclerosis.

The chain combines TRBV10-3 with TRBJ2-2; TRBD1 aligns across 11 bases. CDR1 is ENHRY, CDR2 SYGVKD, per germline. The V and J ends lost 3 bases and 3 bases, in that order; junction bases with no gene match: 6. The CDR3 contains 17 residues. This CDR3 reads CAISDPDRGPYTGELFF. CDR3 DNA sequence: TGTGCCATCAGTGACCCGGACAGGGGGCCCTACACCGGGGAGCTGTTTTTT.

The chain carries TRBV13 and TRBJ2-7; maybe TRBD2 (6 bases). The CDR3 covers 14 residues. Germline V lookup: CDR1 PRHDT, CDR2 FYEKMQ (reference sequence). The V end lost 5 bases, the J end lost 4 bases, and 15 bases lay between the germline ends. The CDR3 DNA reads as TGTGCCAGCAGCGATCGGAGGGTAGGATACGAGCAGTACTTC. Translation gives CASSDRRVGYEQYF.

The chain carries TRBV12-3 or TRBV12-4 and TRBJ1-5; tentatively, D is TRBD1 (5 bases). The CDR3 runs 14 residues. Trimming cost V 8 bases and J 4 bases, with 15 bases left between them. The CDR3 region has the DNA TGTGCCAGCTGGGGGGGTAGCGCTAATCAGCCCCAGCATTTT. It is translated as CASWGGSANQPQHF.

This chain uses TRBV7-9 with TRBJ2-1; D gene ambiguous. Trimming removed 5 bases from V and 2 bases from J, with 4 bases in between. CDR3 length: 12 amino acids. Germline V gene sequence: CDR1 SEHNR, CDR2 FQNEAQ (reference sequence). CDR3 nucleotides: TGTGCCAGCAGCGACGCCTACAATGAGCAGTTCTTC. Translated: CASSDAYNEQFF.

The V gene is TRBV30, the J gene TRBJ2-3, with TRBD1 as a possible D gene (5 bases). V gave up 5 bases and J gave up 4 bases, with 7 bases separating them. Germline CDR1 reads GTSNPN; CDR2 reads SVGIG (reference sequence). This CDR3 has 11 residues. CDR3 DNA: TGTGCCTGGCAGGGCCCAGATACGCAGTATTTT. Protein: CAWQGPDTQYF.

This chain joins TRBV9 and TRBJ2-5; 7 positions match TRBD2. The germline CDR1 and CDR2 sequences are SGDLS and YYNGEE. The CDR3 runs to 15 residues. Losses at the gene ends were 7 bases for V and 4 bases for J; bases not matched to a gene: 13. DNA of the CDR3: TGTGCCAGCGGCGCCCGACTCGGGGGGACAGAGACCCAGTACTTC. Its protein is CASGARLGGTETQYF.

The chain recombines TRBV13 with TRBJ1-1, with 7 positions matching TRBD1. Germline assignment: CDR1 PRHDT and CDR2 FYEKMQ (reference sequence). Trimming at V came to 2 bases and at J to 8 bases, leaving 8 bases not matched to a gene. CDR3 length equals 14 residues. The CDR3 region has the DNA TGTGCCAGCAGCTTAAGGCAGGGGGGTCGCGAAGCTTTCTTT. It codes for CASSLRQGGREAFF.

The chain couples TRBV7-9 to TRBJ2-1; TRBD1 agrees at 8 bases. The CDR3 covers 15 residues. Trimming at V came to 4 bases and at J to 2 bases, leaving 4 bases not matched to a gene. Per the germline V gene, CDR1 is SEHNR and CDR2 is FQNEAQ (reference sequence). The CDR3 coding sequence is TGTGCCAGCAGCTCTAAACAGGGGGCCTACAATGAGCAGTTCTTC. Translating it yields CASSSKQGAYNEQFF. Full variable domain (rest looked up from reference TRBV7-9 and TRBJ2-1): DTGVSQNPRHKITKRGQNVTFRCDPISEHNRLYWYRQTLGQGPEFLTYFQNEAQLEKSRLLSDRFSAERPKGSFSTLEIQRTEQGDSAMYLCASSSKQGAYNEQFFGPGTRLTVL.

This CDR3 reads CASSLGDTGGAGNQPQHF. DNA for the CDR3: TGTGCCAGCAGCTTAGGAGACACAGGGGGCGCAGGCAATCAGCCCCAGCATTTT. The J gene is TRBJ1-5, the V gene TRBV7-2; 9 nucleotides agree with TRBD1. CDR3 length equals 18 residues. Germline CDR1 SGHTA, CDR2 FQGNSA. Trimming removed 1 base from V and 2 bases from J; junction bases left unmatched: 9.

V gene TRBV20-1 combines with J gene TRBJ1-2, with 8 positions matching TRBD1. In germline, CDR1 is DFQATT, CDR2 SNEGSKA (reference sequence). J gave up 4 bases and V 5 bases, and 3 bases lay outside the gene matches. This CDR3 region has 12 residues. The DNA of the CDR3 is TGCAGTGCTCAGGACAGGGTCTATGGCTACACCTTC. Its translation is CSAQDRVYGYTF.

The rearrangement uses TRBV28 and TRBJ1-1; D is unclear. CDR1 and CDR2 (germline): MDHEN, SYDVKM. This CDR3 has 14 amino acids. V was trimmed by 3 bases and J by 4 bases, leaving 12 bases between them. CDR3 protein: CASSFTRKGTEAFF. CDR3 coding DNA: TGTGCCAGCAGTTTTACCAGGAAGGGCACTGAAGCTTTCTTT.

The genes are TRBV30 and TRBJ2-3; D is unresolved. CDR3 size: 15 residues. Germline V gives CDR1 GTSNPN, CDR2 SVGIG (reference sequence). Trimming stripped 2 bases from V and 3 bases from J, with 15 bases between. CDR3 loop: CAWSKGRASTDTQYF. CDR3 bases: TGTGCCTGGAGTAAGGGCAGAGCGAGTACAGATACGCAGTATTTT.

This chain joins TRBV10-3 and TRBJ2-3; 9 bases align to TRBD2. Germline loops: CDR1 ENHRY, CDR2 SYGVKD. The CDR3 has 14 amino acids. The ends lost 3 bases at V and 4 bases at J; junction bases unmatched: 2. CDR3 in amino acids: CAISDLAGSDTQYF. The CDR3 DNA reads TGTGCCATCAGTGATCTAGCGGGGTCAGATACGCAGTATTTT.

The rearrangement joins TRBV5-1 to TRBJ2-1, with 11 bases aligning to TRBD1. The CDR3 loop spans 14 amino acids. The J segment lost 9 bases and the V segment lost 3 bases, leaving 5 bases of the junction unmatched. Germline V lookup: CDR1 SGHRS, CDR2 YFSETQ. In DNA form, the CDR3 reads TGCGCCAGCAGCTGGGGACAGGGGGTGAGTGAGCAGTTCTTC. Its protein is CASSWGQGVSEQFF.